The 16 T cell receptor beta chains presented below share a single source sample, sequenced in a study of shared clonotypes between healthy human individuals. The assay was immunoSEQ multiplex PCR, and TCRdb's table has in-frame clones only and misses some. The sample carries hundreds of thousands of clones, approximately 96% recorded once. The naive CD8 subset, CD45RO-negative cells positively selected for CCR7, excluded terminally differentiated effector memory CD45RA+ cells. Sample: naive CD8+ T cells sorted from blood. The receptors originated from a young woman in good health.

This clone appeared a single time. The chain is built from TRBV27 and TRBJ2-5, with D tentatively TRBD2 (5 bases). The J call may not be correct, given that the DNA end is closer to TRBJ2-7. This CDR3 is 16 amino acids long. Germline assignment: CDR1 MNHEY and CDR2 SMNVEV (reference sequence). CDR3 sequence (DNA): TGTGCCAGCAGTTTATCGGTCGACTATACTGACTACGAGCAGTACTTC. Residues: CASSLSVDYTDYEQYF.

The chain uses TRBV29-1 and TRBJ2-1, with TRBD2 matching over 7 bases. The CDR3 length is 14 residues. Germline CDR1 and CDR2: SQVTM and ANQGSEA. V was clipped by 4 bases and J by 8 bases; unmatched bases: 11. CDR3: CSVVSSGGGYEQFF. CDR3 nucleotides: TGCAGCGTTGTTAGTTCGGGAGGAGGCTATGAGCAGTTCTTC.

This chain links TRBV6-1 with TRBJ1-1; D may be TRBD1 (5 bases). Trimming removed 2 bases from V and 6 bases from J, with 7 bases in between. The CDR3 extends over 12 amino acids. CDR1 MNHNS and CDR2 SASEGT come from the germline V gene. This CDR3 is CASSEWGAEAFF. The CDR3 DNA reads TGTGCCAGCAGTGAATGGGGGGCTGAAGCTTTCTTT.

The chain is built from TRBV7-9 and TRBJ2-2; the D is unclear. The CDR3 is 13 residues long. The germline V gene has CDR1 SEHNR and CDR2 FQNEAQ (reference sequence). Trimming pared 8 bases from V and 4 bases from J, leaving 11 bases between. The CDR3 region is CASSDGITGELFF. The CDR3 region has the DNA TGTGCCAGCTCTGATGGAATCACCGGGGAGCTGTTTTTT. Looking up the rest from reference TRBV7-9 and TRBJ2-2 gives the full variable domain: DTGVSQNPRHKITKRGQNVTFRCDPISEHNRLYWYRQTLGQGPEFLTYFQNEAQLEKSRLLSDRFSAERPKGSFSTLEIQRTEQGDSAMYLCASSDGITGELFFGEGSRLTVL.

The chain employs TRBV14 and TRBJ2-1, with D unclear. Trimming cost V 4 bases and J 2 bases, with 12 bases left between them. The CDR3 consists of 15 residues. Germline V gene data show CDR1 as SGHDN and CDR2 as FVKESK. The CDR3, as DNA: TGTGCCAGCAGCCTTAGGGTGTACACCTACAATGAGCAGTTCTTC. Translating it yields CASSLRVYTYNEQFF.

This CDR3 is CSDRISVYNEQFF. DNA of the CDR3: TGCAGCGATCGGATTAGCGTTTACAATGAGCAGTTCTTC. The V call is TRBV29-1, the J call TRBJ2-1; the D gene is possibly TRBD2 (5 bases). V gave up 7 bases and J gave up 4 bases, with 14 bases separating them. The CDR3 spans 13 residues. Per the germline V gene, CDR1 is SQVTM and CDR2 is ANQGSEA.

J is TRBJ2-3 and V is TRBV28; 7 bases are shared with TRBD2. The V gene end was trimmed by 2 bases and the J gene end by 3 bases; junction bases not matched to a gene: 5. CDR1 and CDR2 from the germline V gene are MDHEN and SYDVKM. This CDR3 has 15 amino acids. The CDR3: CASSLVGGPTDTQYF. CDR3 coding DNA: TGTGCCAGCAGTTTAGTGGGAGGGCCGACAGATACGCAGTATTTT.

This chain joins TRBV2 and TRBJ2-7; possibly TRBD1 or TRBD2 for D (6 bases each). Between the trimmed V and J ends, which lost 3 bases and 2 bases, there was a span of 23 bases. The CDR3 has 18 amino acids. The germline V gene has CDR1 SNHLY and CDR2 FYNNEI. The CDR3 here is CASSDPRGPDFGAYEQYF. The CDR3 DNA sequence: TGTGCCAGCAGTGACCCCCGGGGGCCGGATTTCGGGGCCTACGAGCAGTACTTC.

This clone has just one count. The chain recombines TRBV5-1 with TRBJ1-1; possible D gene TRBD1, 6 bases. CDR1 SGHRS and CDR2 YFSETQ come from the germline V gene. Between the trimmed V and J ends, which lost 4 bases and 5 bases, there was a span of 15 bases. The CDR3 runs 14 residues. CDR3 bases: TGCGCCAGCAGCGAGGGACAAATGGGGACTGAAGCTTTCTTT. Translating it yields CASSEGQMGTEAFF. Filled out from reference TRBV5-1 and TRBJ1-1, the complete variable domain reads KAGVTQTPRYLIKTRGQQVTLSCSPISGHRSVSWYQQTPGQGLQFLFEYFSETQRNKGNFPGRFSGRQFSNSRSEMNVSTLELGDSALYLCASSEGQMGTEAFFGQGTRLTVV.

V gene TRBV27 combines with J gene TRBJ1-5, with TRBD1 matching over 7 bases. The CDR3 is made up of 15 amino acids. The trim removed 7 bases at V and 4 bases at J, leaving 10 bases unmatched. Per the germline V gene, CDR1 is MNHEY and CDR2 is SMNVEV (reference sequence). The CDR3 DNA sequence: TGTGCCAGCACTGAGACAGGGTTACGGAATCAGCCCCAGCATTTT. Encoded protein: CASTETGLRNQPQHF.

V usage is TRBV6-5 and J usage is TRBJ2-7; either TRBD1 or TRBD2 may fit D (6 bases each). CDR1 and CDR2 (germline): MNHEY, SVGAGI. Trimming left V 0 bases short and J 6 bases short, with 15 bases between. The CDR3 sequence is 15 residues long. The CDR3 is CASSYSEGGSSEQYF. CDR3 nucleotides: TGTGCCAGCAGTTACTCTGAAGGGGGGTCTTCCGAGCAGTACTTC.

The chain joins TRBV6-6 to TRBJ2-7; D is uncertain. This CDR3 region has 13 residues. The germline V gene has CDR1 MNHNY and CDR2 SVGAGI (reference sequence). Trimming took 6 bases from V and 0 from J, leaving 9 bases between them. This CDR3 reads CASSARSSYEQYF. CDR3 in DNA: TGTGCCAGCAGCGCGAGGAGCTCCTACGAGCAGTACTTC.

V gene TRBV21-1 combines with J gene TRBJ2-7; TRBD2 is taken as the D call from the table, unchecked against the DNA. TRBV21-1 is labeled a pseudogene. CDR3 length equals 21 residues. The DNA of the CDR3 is TGTGCCAGCAGCAAAGAGGGGCGTGAGACTAGCGGGAGGGATATTTACTACGAGCAGTACTTC. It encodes CASSKEGRETSGRDIYYEQYF.

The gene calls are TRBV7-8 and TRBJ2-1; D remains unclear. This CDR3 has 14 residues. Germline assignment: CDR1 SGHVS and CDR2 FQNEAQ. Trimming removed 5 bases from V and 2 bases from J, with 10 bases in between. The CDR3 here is CASSPMGPYNEQFF. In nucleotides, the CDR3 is TGTGCCAGCAGCCCCATGGGCCCCTACAATGAGCAGTTCTTC.

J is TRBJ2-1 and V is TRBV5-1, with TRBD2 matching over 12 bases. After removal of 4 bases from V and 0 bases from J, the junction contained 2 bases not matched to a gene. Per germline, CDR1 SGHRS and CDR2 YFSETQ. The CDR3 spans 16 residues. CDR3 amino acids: CASSATSGSSYNEQFF. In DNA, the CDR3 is TGCGCCAGCAGCGCGACTAGCGGGAGCTCCTACAATGAGCAGTTCTTC.

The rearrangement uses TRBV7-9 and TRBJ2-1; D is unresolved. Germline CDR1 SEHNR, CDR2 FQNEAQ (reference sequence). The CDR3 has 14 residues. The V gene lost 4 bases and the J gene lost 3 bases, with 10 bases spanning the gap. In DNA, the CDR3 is TGTGCCAGCAGCTCGTCGACTCACTACAATGAGCAGTTCTTC. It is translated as CASSSSTHYNEQFF.